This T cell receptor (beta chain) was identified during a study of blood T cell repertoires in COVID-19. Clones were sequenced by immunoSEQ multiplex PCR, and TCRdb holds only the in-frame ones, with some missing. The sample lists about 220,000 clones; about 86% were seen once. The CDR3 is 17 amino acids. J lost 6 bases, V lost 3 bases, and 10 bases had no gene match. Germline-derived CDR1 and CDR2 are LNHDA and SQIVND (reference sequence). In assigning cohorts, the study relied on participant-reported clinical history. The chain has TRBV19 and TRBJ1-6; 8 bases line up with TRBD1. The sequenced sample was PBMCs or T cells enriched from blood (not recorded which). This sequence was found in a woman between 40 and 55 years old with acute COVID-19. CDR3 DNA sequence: TGTGCCAGTAGTATGAGTTTCCGACAGGGGCGTAATTCACCCCTCCACTTT. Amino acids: CASSMSFRQGRNSPLHF. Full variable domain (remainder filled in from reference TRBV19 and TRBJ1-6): DGGITQSPKYLFRKEGQNVTLSCEQNLNHDAMYWYRQDPGQGLRLIYYSQIVNDFQKGDIAEGYSVSREKKESFPLTVTSAQKNPTAFYLCASSMSFRQGRNSPLHFGNGTRLTVT.